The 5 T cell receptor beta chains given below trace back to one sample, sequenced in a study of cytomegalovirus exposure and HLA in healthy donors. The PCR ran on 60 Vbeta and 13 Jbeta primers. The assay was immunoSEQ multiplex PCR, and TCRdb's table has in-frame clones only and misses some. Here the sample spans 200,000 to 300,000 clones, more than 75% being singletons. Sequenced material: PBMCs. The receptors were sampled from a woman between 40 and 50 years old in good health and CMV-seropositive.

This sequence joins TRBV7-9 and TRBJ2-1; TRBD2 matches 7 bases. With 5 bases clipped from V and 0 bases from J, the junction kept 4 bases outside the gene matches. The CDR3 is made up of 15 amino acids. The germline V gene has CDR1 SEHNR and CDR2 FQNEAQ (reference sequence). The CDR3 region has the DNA TGTGCCAGCAGCCGTTCGGGGGGCTCCTACAATGAGCAGTTCTTC. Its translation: CASSRSGGSYNEQFF.

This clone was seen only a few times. As DNA, the CDR3 is TGTGCCAGTAGTAGGGACAGGGAATGGGATCAGCCCCAGCATTTT. It specifies CASSRDREWDQPQHF. The rearrangement uses TRBV19 and TRBJ1-5; the match to TRBD1 covers 9 bases. The CDR3 sequence is 15 residues long. The germline gives CDR1 LNHDA, CDR2 SQIVND (reference sequence). The ends lost 4 bases at V and 5 bases at J; junction bases unmatched: 6.

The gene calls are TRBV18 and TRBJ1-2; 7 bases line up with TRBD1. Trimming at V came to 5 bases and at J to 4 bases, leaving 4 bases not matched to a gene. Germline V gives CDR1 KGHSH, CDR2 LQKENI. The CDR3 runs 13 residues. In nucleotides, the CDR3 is TGTGCCAGCTCAGCGGGACAGAGCTATGGCTACACCTTC. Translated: CASSAGQSYGYTF.

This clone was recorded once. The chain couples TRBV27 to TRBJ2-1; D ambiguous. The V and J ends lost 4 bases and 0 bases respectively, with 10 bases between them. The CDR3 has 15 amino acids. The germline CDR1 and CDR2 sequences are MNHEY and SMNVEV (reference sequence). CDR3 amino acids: CASSYYDSSYNEQFF. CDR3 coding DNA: TGTGCCAGCAGTTACTACGATAGCTCCTACAATGAGCAGTTCTTC.

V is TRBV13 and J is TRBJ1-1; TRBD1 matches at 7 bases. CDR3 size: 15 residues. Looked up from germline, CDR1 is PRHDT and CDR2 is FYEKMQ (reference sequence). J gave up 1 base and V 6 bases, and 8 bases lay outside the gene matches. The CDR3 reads CASRPSGTANTEAFF. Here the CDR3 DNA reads TGTGCCAGCAGACCTTCCGGGACAGCGAACACTGAAGCTTTCTTT.